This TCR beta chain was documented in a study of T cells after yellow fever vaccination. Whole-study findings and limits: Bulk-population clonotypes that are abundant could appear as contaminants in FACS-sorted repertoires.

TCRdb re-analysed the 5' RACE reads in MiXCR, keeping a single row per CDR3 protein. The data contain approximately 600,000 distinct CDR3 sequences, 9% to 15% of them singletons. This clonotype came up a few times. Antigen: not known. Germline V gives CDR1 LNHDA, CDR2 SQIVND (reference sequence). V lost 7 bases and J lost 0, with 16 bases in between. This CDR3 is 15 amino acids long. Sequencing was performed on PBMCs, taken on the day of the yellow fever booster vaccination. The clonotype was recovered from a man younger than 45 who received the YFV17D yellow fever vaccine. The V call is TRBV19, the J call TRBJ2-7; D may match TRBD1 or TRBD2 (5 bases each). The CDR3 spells CASTTAPGASYEQYF. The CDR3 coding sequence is TGTGCCAGTACGACAGCCCCCGGGGCCTCCTACGAGCAGTACTTC.